There are many counts of the clone carrying this T cell receptor (beta chain). The antigen remains unidentified. This sample was included in a study of CD8 T cells in ankylosing spondylitis. Quantitative 5'-RACE was performed with molecular barcodes, and it yielded the TCR beta libraries. A single record per CDR3 protein comes from TCRdb applying MiXCR to the 5' RACE reads. The sample gives some 700,000 distinct CDR3 sequences, around 19% of which show up once; about a fifth is in the top ten. Notes on the study in general: Blood from ankylosing spondylitis patients appeared to carry a characteristic roughly 8-variant TCR beta motif. In the blood and synovial fluid of reactive arthritis, some motif variants had been previously reported. Disease-linked clones reportedly showed significant enrichment in matched ankylosing spondylitis synovial fluid.

The CDR3 has 13 amino acids. CDR1 and CDR2 (germline): GTSNPN, SVGIG (reference sequence). V lost 4 bases and J lost 5, with 11 bases in between. The clonotype originates from a male donor with ankylosing spondylitis. The sequencing sample was made of blood, either unsorted or a sorted T cell fraction (not recorded which). The V call is TRBV30, the J call TRBJ2-2; a weak D match, TRBD2 (5 bases). The CDR3: CAWKSSATGELFF. The CDR3 nucleotides read TGTGCCTGGAAGAGTAGCGCGACCGGGGAGCTGTTTTTT.